The subject of this entry is one T cell receptor beta chain. No antigen is known for it. The sample comes from a study of cytomegalovirus exposure and HLA in healthy donors. Study in general: Earlier work reported around 110 million unique TCR beta sequences from 180 million or so T cells.

PCR amplification relied on 60 Vbeta primers (plus 13 Jbeta primers). Per the study methods: A follow-up analysis tallied 60 million to 85 million unique TCR beta chains, roughly 11 million shared. The data were produced by immunoSEQ multiplex PCR, yet TCRdb's version contains in-frame clones alone and is incomplete. The V and J calls and clone size were taken over from that table, and D and trimming were inferred from the DNA. This table holds some 170,000 clones, approximately 88% found once. The CDR3 runs to 17 residues. CDR1 MGHRA and CDR2 YSYEKL come from the germline V gene. V was pared by 1 base and J by 2 bases, with 17 bases between. Study-level findings and limits: For TCR beta chains, V- and J-gene trimming was later linked to a missense DCLRE1C variant.

This TCR derives from a woman younger than 45 in good health and CMV-seronegative. The genes are TRBV4-1 and TRBJ1-1; TRBD1 is a possible D gene (5 bases). The sequenced material came from PBMCs. CDR3 DNA sequence: TGCGCCAGCAGCCAAGGAGGTGCGGGGGGTAGAAACACTGAAGCTTTCTTT. Translation gives CASSQGGAGGRNTEAFF.